This T cell receptor beta chain was sequenced for a study of T cell repertoires in ileal Crohn's disease. Points from the study as a whole: Clonality above 26.8% at surgery always came with endoscopic recurrence.

Between the trimmed V and J ends, which lost 2 bases and 6 bases, there was a span of 11 bases. Germline V gene lookup returns CDR1 SEHNR and CDR2 FQNEAQ (reference sequence). The CDR3 consists of 14 residues. Comments on this clone: Its specificity is not known.

Clones were read by immunoSEQ multiplex PCR, and TCRdb kept only the in-frame ones, dropping some. The table lists 3,000 to 4,000 clones, roughly 80% of them singletons. The chain joins TRBV7-9 to TRBJ1-5, with D possibly TRBD1 on 5 matching bases. Material for sequencing was ileal tissue. The origin of this receptor is an adult with Crohn's disease. The CDR3 DNA reads TGTGCCAGCAGCTTACAGGGTGACGGTCAGCCCCAGCATTTT. Translating it yields CASSLQGDGQPQHF.